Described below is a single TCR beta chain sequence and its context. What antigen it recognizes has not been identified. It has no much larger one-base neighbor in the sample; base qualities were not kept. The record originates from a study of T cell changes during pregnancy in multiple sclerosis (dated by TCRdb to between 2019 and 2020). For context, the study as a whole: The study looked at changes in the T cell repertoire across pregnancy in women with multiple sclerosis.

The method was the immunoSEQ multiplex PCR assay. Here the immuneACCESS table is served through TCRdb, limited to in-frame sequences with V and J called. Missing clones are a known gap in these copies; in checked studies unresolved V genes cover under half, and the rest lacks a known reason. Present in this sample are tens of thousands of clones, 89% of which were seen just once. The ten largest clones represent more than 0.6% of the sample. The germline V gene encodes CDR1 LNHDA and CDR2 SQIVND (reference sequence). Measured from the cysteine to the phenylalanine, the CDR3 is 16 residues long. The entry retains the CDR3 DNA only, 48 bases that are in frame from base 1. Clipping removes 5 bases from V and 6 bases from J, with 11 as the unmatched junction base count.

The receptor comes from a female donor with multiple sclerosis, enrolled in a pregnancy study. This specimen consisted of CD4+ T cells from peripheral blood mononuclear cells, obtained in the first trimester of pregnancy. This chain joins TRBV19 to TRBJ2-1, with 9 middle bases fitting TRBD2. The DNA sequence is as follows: TGTGCCAGTAGTCCTCCCCGCGGGAGGGGTTTCAATGAGCAGTTCTTC. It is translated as CASSPPRGRGFNEQFF. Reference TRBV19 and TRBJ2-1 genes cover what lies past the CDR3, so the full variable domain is DGGITQSPKYLFRKEGQNVTLSCEQNLNHDAMYWYRQDPGQGLRLIYYSQIVNDFQKGDIAEGYSVSREKKESFPLTVTSAQKNPTAFYLCASSPPRGRGFNEQFFGPGTRLTVL.